The clone carrying this T cell receptor beta chain has only a few counts. The junction departs from germline at one end; a sequencing error may be responsible. This sample stems from a study of blood T cell repertoires in COVID-19. Study at large: Collection of acute and convalescent COVID-19 samples took place in the United States, Italy and Spain. In each case, the material was cDNA or gDNA derived from T cells, B-cell-depleted T cells, or PBMCs.

The table came from immunoSEQ multiplex PCR; TCRdb's copy has only in-frame clones and leaves some out. The sample includes approximately 50,000 clones, less than 95% seen only once; the top ten take under 6.5%. Per the germline V gene, CDR1 is GTSNPN and CDR2 is SVGIG (reference sequence). The CDR3 runs 13 residues. The sequence was obtained from a man aged 65 to 79 with acute or convalescent COVID-19. The chain has TRBV30 and TRBJ1-1, with a weak D call TRBD1 (6 bases). The sequenced sample was peripheral blood. The CDR3 nucleotides are TGTGCCGGGAGCTTAGGGGGAAGGACTGAAGCTTTCTTT. It codes for CAGSLGGRTEAFF.